Here is one TCR beta chain with its context. Clinical history as reported by participants underpinned cohort assignment. TCRdb keeps only in-frame clones here, not all; method: immunoSEQ multiplex PCR. The sample shows under 300,000 clones, around 89% of them seen only once. The V end lost 4 bases, the J end lost 0 bases, and 12 bases lay between the germline ends. CDR1 and CDR2 from the germline V gene are SNHLY and FYNNEI. The CDR3 is 15 residues long. This entry belongs to a study of blood T cell repertoires in COVID-19. On the study more broadly: Spain, Italy and the United States supplied samples that represented acute and convalescent COVID-19.

What was sequenced was PBMCs or T cells enriched from blood (not recorded which). The receptor was derived from a woman aged 45-60 years who had recovered from COVID-19. The chain carries TRBV2 and TRBJ1-2, with D possibly TRBD1 on 5 matching bases. CDR3 residues: CASSVEGEPNYGYTF. The DNA of the CDR3 is TGTGCCAGCAGTGTGGAAGGGGAACCTAACTATGGCTACACCTTC.